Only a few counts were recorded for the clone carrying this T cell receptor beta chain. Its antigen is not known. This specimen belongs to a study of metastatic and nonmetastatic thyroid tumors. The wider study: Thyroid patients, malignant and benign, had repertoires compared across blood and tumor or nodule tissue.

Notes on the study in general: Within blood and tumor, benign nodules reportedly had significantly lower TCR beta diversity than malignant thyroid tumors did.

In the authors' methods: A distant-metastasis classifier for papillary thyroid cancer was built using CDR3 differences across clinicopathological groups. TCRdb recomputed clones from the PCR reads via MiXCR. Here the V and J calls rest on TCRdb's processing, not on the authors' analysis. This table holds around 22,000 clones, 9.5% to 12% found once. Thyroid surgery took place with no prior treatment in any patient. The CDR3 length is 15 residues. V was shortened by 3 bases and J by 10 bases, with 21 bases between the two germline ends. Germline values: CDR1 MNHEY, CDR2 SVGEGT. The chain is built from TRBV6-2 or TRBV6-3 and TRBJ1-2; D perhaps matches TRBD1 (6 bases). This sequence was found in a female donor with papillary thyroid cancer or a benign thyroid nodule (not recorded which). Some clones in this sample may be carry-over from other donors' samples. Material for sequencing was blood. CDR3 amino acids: CASSYRGPEGDVYTF. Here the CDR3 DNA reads TGTGCCAGCAGTTATCGGGGGCCTGAAGGCGATGTCTACACCTTC.